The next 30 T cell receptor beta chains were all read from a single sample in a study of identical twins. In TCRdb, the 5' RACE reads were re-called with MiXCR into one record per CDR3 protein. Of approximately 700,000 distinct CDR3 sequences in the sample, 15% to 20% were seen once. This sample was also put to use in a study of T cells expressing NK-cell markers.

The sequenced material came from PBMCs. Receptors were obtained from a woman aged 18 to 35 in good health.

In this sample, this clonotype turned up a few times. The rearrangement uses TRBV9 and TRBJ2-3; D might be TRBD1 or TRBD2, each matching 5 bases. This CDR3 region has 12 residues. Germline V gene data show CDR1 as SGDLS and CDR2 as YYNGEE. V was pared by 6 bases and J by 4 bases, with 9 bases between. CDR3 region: CASNRDADTQYF. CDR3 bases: TGTGCCAGCAACCGGGACGCAGATACGCAGTATTTT.

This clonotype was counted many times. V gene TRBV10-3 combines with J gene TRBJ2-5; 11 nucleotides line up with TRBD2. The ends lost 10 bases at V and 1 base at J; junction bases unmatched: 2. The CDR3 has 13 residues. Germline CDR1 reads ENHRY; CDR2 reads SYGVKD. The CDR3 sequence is CATGTSGQETQYF. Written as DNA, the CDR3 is TGTGCCACCGGGACTAGCGGCCAAGAGACCCAGTACTTC.

CDR3 amino acids: CASSHGSEQFF. In DNA, the CDR3 is TGTGCCAGCAGCCACGGGTCGGAGCAGTTCTTC. The V call is TRBV3-1, the J call TRBJ2-1; D is uncertain. This CDR3 contains 11 residues. Looked up from germline, CDR1 is LGHDT and CDR2 is YNNKEL (reference sequence). Trimming pared 3 bases from V and 10 bases from J, leaving 7 bases between.

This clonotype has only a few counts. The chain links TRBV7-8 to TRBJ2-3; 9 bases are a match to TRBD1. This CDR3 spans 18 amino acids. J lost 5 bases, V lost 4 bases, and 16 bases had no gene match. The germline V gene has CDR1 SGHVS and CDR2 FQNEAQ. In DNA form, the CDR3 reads TGTGCCAGCAGCTCCCGGGACAGGGCTCCACTAAGGGGAGATACGCAGTATTTT. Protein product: CASSSRDRAPLRGDTQYF. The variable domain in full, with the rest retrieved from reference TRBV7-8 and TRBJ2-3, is GAGVSQSPRYKVAKRGQDVALRCDPISGHVSLFWYQQALGQGPEFLTYFQNEAQLDKSGLPSDRFFAERPEGSVSTLKIQRTQQEDSAVYLCASSSRDRAPLRGDTQYFGPGTRLTVL.

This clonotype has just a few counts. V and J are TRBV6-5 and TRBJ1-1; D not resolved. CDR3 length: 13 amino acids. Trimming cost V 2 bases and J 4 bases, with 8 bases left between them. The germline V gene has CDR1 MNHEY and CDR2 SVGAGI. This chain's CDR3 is CASSYSKLTEAFF. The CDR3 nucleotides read TGTGCCAGCAGTTACAGTAAGCTCACTGAAGCTTTCTTT.

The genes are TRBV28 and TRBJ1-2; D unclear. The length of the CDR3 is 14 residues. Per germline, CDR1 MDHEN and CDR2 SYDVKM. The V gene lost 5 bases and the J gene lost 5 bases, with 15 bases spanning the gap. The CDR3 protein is CASSAARGLYGYTF. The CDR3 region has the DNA TGTGCCAGCAGTGCCGCCCGGGGTCTTTATGGCTACACCTTC.

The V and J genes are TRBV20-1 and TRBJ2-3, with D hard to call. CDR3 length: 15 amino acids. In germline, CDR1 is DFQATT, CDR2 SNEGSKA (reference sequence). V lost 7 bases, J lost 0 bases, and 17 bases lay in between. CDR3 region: CSVWGWSPSTDTQYF. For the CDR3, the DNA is TGCAGTGTCTGGGGTTGGAGCCCTAGCACAGATACGCAGTATTTT.

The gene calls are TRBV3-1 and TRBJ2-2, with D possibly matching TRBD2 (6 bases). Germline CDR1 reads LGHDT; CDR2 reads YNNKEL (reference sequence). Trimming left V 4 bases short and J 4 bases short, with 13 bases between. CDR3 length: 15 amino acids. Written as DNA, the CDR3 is TGTGCCAGCAGCCCCCGACTAGGAATCACCGGGGAGCTGTTTTTT. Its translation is CASSPRLGITGELFF.

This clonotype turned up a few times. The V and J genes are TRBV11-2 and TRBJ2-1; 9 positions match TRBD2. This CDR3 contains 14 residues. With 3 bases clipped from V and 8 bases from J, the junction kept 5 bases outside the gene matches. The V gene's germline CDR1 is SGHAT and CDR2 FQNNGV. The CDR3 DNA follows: TGTGCCAGCAGCTTCAGCGGGGGGTATGATGAGCAGTTCTTC. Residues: CASSFSGGYDEQFF.

The CDR3 bases are TGTGCCAGCAGTTTGACGCCGGGGGGCACTGAGCAGTTCTTC. It translates to CASSLTPGGTEQFF. The V call is TRBV27, the J call TRBJ2-1; D is perhaps TRBD2 (7 bases). V was cut by 3 bases and J by 9 bases, with 15 bases left in between. Germline-derived CDR1 and CDR2 are MNHEY and SMNVEV (reference sequence). There are 14 residues in the CDR3.

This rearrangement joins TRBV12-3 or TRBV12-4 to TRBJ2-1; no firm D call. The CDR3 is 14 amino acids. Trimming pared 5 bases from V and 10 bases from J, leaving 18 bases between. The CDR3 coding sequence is TGTGCCAGCAGTCCGCTGGGCCCGGCCATCGAGCAGTTCTTC. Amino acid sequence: CASSPLGPAIEQFF.

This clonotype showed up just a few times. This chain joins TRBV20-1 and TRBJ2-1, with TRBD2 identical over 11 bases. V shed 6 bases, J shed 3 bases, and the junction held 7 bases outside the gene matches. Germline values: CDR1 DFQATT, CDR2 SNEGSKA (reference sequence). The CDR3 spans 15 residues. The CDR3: CSARGLAGHYNEQFF. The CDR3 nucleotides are TGCAGTGCGCGAGGACTAGCGGGCCACTACAATGAGCAGTTCTTC.

CDR3 in DNA: TGTGCCAGCAGTGGGGTTAGGGGGCGCGGCACCGGGGAGCTGTTTTTT. Encoded protein: CASSGVRGRGTGELFF. The rearrangement links TRBV2 to TRBJ2-2; 7 nucleotides line up with TRBD1. CDR1 and CDR2 (germline): SNHLY, FYNNEI. The CDR3 contains 16 residues. V shed 4 bases and J 4 bases; nucleotides not matched to a gene: 9.

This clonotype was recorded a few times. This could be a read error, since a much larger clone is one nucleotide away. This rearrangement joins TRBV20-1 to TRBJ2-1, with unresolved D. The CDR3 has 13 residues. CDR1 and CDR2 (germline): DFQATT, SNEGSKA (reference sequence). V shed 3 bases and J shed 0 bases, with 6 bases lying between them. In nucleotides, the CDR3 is TGCAGTGCTAGCGTGAGCTCCTACAATGAGCAGTTCTTC. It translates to CSASVSSYNEQFF.

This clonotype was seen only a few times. CDR3 DNA: TGTGCCAGCAGCTTAGGACTAGCTATGGAGACCCAGTACTTC. Its protein is CASSLGLAMETQYF. This sequence joins TRBV7-2 and TRBJ2-5; TRBD2 aligns across 7 bases. CDR1 is SGHTA and CDR2 is FQGNSA in the germline V gene. The CDR3 is made up of 14 amino acids. Trimming cost V 1 base and J 5 bases; bases outside gene matches: 4.

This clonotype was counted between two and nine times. The CDR3 nucleotides are TGCAGTGCTAGTCCATTCTTGGACAGACCCTACAATGAGCAGTTCTTC. It specifies CSASPFLDRPYNEQFF. V is TRBV20-1 and J is TRBJ2-1, with a weak D call TRBD1 (6 bases). The germline gives CDR1 DFQATT, CDR2 SNEGSKA (reference sequence). V was shortened by 3 bases and J by 2 bases, with 17 bases between the two germline ends. This CDR3 has 16 residues.

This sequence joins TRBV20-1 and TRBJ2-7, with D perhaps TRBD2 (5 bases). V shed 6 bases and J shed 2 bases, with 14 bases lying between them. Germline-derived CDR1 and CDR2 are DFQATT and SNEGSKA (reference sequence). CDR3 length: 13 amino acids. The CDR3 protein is CSALDYLAYEQYF. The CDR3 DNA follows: TGCAGTGCATTAGACTATCTAGCCTACGAGCAGTACTTC.

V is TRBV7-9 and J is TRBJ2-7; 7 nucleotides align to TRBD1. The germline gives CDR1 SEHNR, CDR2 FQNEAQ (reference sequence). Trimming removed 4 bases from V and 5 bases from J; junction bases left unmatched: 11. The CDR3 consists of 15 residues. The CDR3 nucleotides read TGTGCCAGCAGCTCGAACCCGAGACAGGGTCACGAGCAGTACTTC. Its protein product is CASSSNPRQGHEQYF.

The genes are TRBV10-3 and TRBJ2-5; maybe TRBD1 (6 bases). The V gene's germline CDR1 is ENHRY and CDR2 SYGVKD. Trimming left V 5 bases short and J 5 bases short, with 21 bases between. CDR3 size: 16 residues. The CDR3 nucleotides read TGTGCCATCAGTCGGACAGCATCCACCCAAGGGGAGACCCAGTACTTC. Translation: CAISRTASTQGETQYF.

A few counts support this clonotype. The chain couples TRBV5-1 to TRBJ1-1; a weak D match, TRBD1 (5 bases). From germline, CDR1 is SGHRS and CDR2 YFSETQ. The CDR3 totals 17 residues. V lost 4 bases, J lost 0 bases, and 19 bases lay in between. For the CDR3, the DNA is TGCGCCAGCAGCCCAGCCAAAACCGGGGCTTTGAACACTGAAGCTTTCTTT. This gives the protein CASSPAKTGALNTEAFF.

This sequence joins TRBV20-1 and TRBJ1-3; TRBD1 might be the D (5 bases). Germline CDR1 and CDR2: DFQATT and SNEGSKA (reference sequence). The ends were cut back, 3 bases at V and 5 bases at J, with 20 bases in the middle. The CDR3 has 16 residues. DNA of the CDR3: TGCAGTGCTAGTCGGCCCGGGGGAGTTGCGCGAAACACCATATATTTT. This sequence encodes CSASRPGGVARNTIYF.

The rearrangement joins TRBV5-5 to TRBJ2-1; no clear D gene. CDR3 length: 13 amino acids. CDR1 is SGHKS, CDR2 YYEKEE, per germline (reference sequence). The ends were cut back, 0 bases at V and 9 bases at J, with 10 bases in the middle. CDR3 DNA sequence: TGTGCCAGCAGCTTGGTGCAGGTCCGTGAGCAGTTCTTC. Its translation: CASSLVQVREQFF.

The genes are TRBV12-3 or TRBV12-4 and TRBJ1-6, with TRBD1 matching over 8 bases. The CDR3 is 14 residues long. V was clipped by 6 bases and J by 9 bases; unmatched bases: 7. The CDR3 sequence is CASRTRQGSSPLHF. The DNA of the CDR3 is TGTGCCAGCAGAACGAGACAGGGGAGTTCACCCCTCCACTTT.

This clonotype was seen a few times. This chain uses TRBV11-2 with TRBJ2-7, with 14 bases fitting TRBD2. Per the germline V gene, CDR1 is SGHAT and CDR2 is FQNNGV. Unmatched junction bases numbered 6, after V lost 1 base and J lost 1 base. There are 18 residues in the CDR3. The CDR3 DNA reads TGTGCCAGCAGCTTAGTGGGGACTAGCGGGAGCAGGTCCTACGAGCAGTACTTC. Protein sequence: CASSLVGTSGSRSYEQYF.

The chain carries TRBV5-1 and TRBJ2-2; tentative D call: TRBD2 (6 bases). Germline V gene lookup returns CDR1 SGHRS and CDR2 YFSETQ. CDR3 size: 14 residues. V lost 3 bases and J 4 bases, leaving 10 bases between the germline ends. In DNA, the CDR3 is TGCGCCAGCAGCTGGAGGGTCGGCACCGGGGAGCTGTTTTTT. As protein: CASSWRVGTGELFF. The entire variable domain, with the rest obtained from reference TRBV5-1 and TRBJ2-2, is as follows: KAGVTQTPRYLIKTRGQQVTLSCSPISGHRSVSWYQQTPGQGLQFLFEYFSETQRNKGNFPGRFSGRQFSNSRSEMNVSTLELGDSALYLCASSWRVGTGELFFGEGSRLTVL.

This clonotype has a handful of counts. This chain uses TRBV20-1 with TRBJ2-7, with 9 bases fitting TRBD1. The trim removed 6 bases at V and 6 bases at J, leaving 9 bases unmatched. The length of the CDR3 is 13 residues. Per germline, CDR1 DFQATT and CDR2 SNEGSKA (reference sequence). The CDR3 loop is CSAQGQGALEQYF. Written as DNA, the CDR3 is TGCAGTGCGCAGGGACAGGGTGCTCTCGAGCAGTACTTC.

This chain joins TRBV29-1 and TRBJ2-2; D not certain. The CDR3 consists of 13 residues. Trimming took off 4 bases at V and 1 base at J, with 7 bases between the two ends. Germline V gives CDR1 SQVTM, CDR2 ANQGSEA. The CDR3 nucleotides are TGCAGCGTTGTTAGATTGAACACCGGGGAGCTGTTTTTT. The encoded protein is CSVVRLNTGELFF.

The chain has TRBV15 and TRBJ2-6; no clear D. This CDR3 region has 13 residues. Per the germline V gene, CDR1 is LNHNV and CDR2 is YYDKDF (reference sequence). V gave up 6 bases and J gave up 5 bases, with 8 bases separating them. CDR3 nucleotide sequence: TGTGCCACCAGGCCTGTTAGGGCCAACGTCCTGACTTTC. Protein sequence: CATRPVRANVLTF.

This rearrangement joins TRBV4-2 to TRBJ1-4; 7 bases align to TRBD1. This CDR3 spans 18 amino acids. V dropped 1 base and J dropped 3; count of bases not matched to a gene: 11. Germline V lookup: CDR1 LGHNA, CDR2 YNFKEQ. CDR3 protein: CASSQAWDSTPANEKLFF. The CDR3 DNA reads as TGTGCCAGCAGCCAAGCCTGGGACAGTACACCAGCTAATGAAAAACTGTTTTTT.

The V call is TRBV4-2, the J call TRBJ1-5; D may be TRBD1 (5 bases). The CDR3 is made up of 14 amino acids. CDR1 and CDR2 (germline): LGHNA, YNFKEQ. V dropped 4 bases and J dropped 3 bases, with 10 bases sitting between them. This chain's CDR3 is CASSPRQHNQPQHF. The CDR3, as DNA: TGTGCCAGCAGCCCCCGACAGCACAATCAGCCCCAGCATTTT.